The TCR beta chain under discussion was sequenced for a study of blood T cell repertoires in COVID-19. Study overall: Samples representing acute and convalescent COVID-19 were sourced from the United States, Italy and Spain. Sample material is recorded as cDNA or gDNA derived from T cells, B-cell-depleted T cells, or PBMCs.

Original methodology: Reference gene primer amplification gave estimated nucleated cell counts. The data were produced by immunoSEQ multiplex PCR, yet TCRdb's version contains in-frame clones alone and is incomplete. D and trimming come from the DNA, and the V and J calls and clone size come from that table. The profile covers some 130,000 clones, with 75% to 90% appearing a single time and more than 3.5% taken by the ten largest. CDR1 and CDR2 (germline): LNHDA, SQIVND (reference sequence). Deletions cut 6 bases from V and 8 bases from J, with 16 bases between. The CDR3 covers 13 residues. The sequencing sample was made of peripheral blood. This TCR derives from a human donor in a cohort sampled during active COVID-19. The V call is TRBV19, the J call TRBJ1-1; D not certain. In DNA form, the CDR3 reads TGTGCCAGTAGCACCGGCGGAGGCGAGGAAGCTTTCTTT. This encodes CASSTGGGEEAFF.